What follows are 10 T cell receptor beta chains derived from one specimen sequenced in a study of vaccination and CD4 T cells after COVID-19. Sequenced with the Oncomine TCR Beta short-read assay was DNA taken from cultured CD4+ T cells. Using its own MiXCR run on the PCR reads, TCRdb lists one record per CDR3 protein. The repertoire holds about 20,000 distinct CDR3 sequences, with 60% as singletons. Indicated treatment: approximately nine-day PBMC culture with coronavirus spike peptide pools or control peptides (ViraFEST assay). The antigens of these receptors remain unknown. This specimen was CD4+ T cells from blood, cultured in vitro, taken after SARS-CoV-2 vaccination. These receptors were collected from a human donor who had recovered from COVID-19.

The V call is TRBV7-9, the J call TRBJ1-1; D is possibly TRBD1 (6 bases). The CDR3 spans 15 residues. Trimming shortened V by 6 bases and J by 2 bases, and 16 bases separated the two germline ends. In germline, CDR1 is SEHNR, CDR2 FQNEAQ (reference sequence). The CDR3 DNA reads as TGTGCCAGCAGGTTGGGGGCGGCGATCAACACTGAAGCTTTCTTT. Translating it yields CASRLGAAINTEAFF.

This clonotype showed up just a few times. This rearrangement joins TRBV15 to TRBJ1-2; D ambiguous. Germline assignment: CDR1 LNHNV and CDR2 YYDKDF (reference sequence). This CDR3 is built from 15 residues. The germline V and J ends were trimmed by 0 bases and 2 bases, with 10 bases remaining between them. CDR3 nucleotides: TGTGCCACCAGCAGAGATCGAGTCACAAACTATGGCTACACCTTC. The encoded protein is CATSRDRVTNYGYTF.

This chain joins TRBV12-3 or TRBV12-4 and TRBJ1-2; TRBD1 matches 8 bases. The CDR3 runs 13 residues. V shed 5 bases and J 7 bases; nucleotides not matched to a gene: 6. The CDR3 loop reads CASSRDRGSGYTF. Written as DNA, the CDR3 is TGTGCCAGCAGTCGAGACAGGGGATCTGGCTACACCTTC.

V usage is TRBV5-1 and J usage is TRBJ1-2; D is unclear. CDR1 SGHRS and CDR2 YFSETQ come from the germline V gene. Deletions cut 4 bases from V and 4 bases from J, with 14 bases between. This CDR3 has 14 residues. The CDR3 nucleotides read TGCGCCAGCAGCCTCGACTGGGGTATCTATGGCTACACCTTC. This gives the protein CASSLDWGIYGYTF.

The chain employs TRBV20-1 and TRBJ1-4, with D possibly matching TRBD1 (5 bases). The germline CDR1 and CDR2 sequences are DFQATT and SNEGSKA (reference sequence). CDR3 length equals 15 residues. Trimming took off 0 bases at V and 8 bases at J, with 16 bases between the two ends. The CDR3 DNA reads TGCAGTGCTAGAGATCTTGCAGGGCCCGAGGAAAAACTGTTTTTT. This encodes CSARDLAGPEEKLFF.

The gene calls are TRBV6-2 or TRBV6-3 and TRBJ2-7, with a weak D call TRBD1 (6 bases). Germline CDR1 MNHEY, CDR2 SVGEGT. The V end lost 5 bases, the J end lost 7 bases, and 15 bases lay between the germline ends. CDR3 length: 13 amino acids. The CDR3 region has the DNA TGTGCCAGCAGTCCAAAGGACAGAGCTGAGCAGTACTTC. Amino acid sequence: CASSPKDRAEQYF.

This clonotype was observed a few times. The chain links TRBV15 to TRBJ1-2; D may be TRBD1 (6 bases). V lost 0 bases and J lost 4, with 12 bases in between. This CDR3 is built from 15 residues. Per the germline V gene, CDR1 is LNHNV and CDR2 is YYDKDF (reference sequence). CDR3 amino acids: CATSREAAGAYGYTF. The CDR3 DNA reads as TGTGCCACCAGCAGAGAGGCGGCAGGGGCCTATGGCTACACCTTC.

This clonotype was observed a handful of times. This chain uses TRBV9 with TRBJ2-1; D possibly corresponds to TRBD2 (5 bases). The germline CDR1 and CDR2 sequences are SGDLS and YYNGEE. The CDR3 is 14 residues long. V was cut by 2 bases and J by 7 bases, with 13 bases left in between. CDR3 sequence (DNA): TGTGCCAGCAGCGTTCGGTGGGAGACGAATGAGCAGTTCTTC. This translates into CASSVRWETNEQFF.

The genes are TRBV7-2 and TRBJ2-3, with 15 bases that match TRBD2. In germline, CDR1 is SGHTA, CDR2 FQGNSA. This CDR3 spans 13 amino acids. The V gene end was trimmed by 4 bases and the J gene end by 11 bases; junction bases not matched to a gene: 1. Written as DNA, the CDR3 is TGTGCCAGCAGCTCGGGACTAGCGGGGGGGCAGTATTTT. It codes for CASSSGLAGGQYF.

Here the CDR3 reads CASSPYSDRNTEAFF. The CDR3 nucleotides read TGTGCCAGCAGCCCATACAGCGATCGGAACACTGAAGCTTTCTTT. The chain links TRBV7-9 to TRBJ1-1, with no clear D. The CDR3 consists of 15 residues. Deletions cut 5 bases from V and 1 base from J, with 14 bases between. The germline V gene has CDR1 SEHNR and CDR2 FQNEAQ (reference sequence). Based on the CDR3 plus reference TRBV7-9 and TRBJ1-1, the full variable domain is DTGVSQNPRHKITKRGQNVTFRCDPISEHNRLYWYRQTLGQGPEFLTYFQNEAQLEKSRLLSDRFSAERPKGSFSTLEIQRTEQGDSAMYLCASSPYSDRNTEAFFGQGTRLTVV.